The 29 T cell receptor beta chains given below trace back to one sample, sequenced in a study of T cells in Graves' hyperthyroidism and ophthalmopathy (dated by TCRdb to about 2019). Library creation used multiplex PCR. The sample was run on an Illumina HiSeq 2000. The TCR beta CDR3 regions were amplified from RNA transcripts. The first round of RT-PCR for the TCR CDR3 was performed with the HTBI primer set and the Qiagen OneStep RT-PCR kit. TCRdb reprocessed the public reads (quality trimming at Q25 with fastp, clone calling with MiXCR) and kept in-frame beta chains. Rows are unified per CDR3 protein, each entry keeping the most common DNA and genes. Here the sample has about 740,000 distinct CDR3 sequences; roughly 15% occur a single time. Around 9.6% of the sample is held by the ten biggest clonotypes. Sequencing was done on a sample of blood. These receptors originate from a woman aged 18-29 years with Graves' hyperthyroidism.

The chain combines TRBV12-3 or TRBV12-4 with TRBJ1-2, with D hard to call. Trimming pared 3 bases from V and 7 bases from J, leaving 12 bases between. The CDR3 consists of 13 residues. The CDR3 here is CASSLSPRRGYTF. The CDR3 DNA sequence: TGTGCCAGCAGTTTGTCGCCCAGGCGTGGCTACACCTTC.

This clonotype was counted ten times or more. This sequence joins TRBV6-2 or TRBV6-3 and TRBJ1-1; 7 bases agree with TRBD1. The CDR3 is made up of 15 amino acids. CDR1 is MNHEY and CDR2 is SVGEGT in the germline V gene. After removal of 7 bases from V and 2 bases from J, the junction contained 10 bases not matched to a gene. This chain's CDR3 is CASTSAGTANTEAFF. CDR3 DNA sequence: TGTGCCAGCACTTCCGCCGGGACAGCTAACACTGAAGCTTTCTTT.

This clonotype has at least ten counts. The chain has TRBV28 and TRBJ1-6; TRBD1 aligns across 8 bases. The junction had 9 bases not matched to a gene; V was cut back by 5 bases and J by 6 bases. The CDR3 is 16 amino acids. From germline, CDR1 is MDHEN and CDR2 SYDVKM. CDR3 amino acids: CASSPYPTGVNSPLHF. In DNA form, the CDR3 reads TGTGCCAGCAGTCCATACCCGACAGGGGTTAATTCACCCCTCCACTTT.

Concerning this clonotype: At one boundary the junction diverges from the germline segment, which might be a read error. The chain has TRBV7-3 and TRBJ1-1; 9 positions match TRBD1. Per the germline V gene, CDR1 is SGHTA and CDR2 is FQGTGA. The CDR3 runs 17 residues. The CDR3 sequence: CASSQVGQGYTNTEAFF. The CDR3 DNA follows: TGCGCCAGCAGCCAAGTAGGACAGGGGTATACGAACACTGAAGCTTTCTTT.

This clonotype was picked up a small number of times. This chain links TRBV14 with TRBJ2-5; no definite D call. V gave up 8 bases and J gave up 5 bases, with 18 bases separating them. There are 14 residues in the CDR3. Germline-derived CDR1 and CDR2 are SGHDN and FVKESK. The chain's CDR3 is CASLADVRDETQYF. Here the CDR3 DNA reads TGTGCCAGCCTGGCGGACGTGCGAGATGAGACCCAGTACTTC. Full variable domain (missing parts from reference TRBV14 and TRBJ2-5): EAGVTQFPSHSVIEKGQTVTLRCDPISGHDNLYWYRRVMGKEIKFLLHFVKESKQDESGMPNNRFLAERTGGTYSTLKVQPAELEDSGVYFCASLADVRDETQYFGPGTRLLVL.

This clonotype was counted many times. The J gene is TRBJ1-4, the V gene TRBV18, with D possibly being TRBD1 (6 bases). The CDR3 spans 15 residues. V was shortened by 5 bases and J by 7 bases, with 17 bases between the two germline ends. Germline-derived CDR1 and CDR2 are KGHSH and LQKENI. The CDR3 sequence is CASSSLEGEIEKLFF. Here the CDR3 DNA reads TGTGCCAGCTCATCCCTGGAGGGGGAGATTGAAAAACTGTTTTTT.

CDR3 in DNA: TGTGCCAGTGTGGGACTAGCCCACAATGAGCAGTTCTTC. It specifies CASVGLAHNEQFF. V usage is TRBV19 and J usage is TRBJ2-1; the match to TRBD2 covers 9 bases. From germline, CDR1 is LNHDA and CDR2 SQIVND (reference sequence). The length of the CDR3 is 13 residues. V was pared by 8 bases and J by 5 bases, with 4 bases of the junction left unmatched.

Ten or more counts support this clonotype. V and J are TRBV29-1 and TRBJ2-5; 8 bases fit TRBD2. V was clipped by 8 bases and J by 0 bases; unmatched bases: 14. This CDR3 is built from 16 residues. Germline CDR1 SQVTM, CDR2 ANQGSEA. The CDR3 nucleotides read TGCAGCACAGAAGGACATAGCGGGATAGACCAAGAGACCCAGTACTTC. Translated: CSTEGHSGIDQETQYF. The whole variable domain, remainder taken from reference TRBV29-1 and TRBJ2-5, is SAVISQKPSRDICQRGTSLTIQCQVDSQVTMMFWYRQQPGQSLTLIATANQGSEATYESGFVIDKFPISRPNLTFSTLTVSNMSPEDSSIYLCSTEGHSGIDQETQYFGPGTRLLVL.

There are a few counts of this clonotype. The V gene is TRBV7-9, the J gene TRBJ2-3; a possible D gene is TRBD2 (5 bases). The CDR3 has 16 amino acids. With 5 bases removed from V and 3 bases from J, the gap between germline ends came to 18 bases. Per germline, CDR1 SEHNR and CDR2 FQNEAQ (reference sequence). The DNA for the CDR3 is TGTGCCAGCAGCCTCGCGGCCGGGAAAGGGACAGATACGCAGTATTTT. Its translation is CASSLAAGKGTDTQYF.

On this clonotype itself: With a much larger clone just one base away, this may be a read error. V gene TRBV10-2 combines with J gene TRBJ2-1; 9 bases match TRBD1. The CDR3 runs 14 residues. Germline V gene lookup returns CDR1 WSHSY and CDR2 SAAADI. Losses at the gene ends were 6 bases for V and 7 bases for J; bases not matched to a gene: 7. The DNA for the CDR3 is TGCGCCAGCAGCGAATGGGACAGGGAAAATGAGCAGTTCTTC. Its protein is CASSEWDRENEQFF.

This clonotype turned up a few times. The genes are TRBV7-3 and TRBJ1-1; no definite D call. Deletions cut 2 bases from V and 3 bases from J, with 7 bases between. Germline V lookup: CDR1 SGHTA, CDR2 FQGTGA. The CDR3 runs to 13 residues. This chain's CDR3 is CASSLLTDTEAFF. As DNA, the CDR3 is TGTGCCAGCAGCTTATTGACGGACACTGAAGCTTTCTTT.

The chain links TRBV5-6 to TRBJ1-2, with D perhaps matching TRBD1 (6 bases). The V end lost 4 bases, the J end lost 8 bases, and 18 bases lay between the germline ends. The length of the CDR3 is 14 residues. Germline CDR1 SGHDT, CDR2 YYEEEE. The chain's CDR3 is CASSRGTGTYGYTF. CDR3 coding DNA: TGTGCCAGCAGCCGAGGAACCGGGACATACGGCTACACCTTC.

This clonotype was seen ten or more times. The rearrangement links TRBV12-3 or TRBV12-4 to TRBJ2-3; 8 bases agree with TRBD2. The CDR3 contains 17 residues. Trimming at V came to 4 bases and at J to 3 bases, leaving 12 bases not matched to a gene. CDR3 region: CASSSLSGRMRTDTQYF. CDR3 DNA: TGTGCCAGCAGTTCTCTCAGCGGGAGAATGAGAACAGATACGCAGTATTTT.

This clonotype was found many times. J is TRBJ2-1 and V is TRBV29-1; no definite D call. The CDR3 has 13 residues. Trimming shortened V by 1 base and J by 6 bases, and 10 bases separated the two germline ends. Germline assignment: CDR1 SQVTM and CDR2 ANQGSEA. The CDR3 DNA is TGCAGCGTTGAAGGCAGATATGGCAATGAGCAGTTCTTC. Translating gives CSVEGRYGNEQFF.

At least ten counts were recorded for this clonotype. The CDR3, as DNA: TGCAGTGCTAGAGATTCCTTACAGGGATCCTATAATTCACCCCTCCACTTT. Protein sequence: CSARDSLQGSYNSPLHF. This sequence joins TRBV20-1 and TRBJ1-6, with a weak D call TRBD1 (6 bases). CDR3 length equals 17 residues. In germline, CDR1 is DFQATT, CDR2 SNEGSKA (reference sequence). V lost 0 bases and J lost 1, with 13 bases in between.

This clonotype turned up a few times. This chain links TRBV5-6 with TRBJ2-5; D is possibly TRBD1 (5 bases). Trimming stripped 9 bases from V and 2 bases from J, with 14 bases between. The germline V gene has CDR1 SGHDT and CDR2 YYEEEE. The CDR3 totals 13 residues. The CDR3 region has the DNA TGTGCCACCTGGGGCTGGGGACAAGAGACCCAGTACTTC. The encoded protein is CATWGWGQETQYF.

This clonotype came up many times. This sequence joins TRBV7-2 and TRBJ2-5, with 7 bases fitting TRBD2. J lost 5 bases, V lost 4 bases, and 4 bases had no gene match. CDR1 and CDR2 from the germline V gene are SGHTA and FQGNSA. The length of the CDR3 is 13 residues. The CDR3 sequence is CASSSGLVETQYF. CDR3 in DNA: TGTGCCAGCAGCTCCGGACTAGTGGAGACCCAGTACTTC.

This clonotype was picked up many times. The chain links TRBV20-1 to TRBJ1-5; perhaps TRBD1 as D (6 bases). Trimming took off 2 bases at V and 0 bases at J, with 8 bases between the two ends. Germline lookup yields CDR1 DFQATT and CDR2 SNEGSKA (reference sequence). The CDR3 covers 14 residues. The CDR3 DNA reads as TGCAGTGCTAGATCACAGGGTAGCAATCAGCCCCAGCATTTT. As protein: CSARSQGSNQPQHF.

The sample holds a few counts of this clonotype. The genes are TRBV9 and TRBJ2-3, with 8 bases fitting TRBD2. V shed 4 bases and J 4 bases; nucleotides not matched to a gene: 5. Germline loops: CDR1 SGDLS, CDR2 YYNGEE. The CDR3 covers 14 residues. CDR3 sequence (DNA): TGTGCCAGCAGCACCCAAGCGGGAGCAGATACGCAGTATTTT. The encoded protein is CASSTQAGADTQYF.

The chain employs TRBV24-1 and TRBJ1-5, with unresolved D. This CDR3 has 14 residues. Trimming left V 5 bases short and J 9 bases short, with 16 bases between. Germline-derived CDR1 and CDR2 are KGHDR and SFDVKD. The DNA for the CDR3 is TGTGCCACCAGTGGAGTGCAGACCTCAAGGCCCCAGCATTTT. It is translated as CATSGVQTSRPQHF.

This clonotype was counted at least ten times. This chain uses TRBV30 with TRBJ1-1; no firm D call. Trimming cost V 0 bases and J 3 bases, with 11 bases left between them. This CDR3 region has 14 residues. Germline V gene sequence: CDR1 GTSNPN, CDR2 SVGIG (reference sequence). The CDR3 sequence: CAWSVNPGDTEAFF. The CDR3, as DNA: TGTGCCTGGAGTGTGAATCCAGGTGACACTGAAGCTTTCTTT.

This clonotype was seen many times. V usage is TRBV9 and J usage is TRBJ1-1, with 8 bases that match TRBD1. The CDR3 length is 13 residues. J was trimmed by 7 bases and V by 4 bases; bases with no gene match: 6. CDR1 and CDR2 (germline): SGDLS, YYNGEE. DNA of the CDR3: TGTGCCAGCAGCCTCGGGACAGGCGGTGAAGCTTTCTTT. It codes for CASSLGTGGEAFF. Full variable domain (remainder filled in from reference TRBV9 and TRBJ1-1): DSGVTQTPKHLITATGQRVTLRCSPRSGDLSVYWYQQSLDQGLQFLIQYYNGEERAKGNILERFSAQQFPDLHSELNLSSLELGDSALYFCASSLGTGGEAFFGQGTRLTVV.

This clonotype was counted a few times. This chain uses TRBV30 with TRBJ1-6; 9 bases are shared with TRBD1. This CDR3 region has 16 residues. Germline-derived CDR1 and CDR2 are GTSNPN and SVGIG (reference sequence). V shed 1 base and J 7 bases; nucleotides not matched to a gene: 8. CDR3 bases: TGTGCCTGGAGTGCCCCCGGGACAGGGCAAAATTCACCCCTCCACTTT. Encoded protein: CAWSAPGTGQNSPLHF.

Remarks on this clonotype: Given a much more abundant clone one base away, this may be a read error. DNA of the CDR3: TGTGCCAGCAGCTTACTCGCCGGACAGGTAAGCAATCAGCCCCAGCATTTT. Translated: CASSLLAGQVSNQPQHF. The rearrangement joins TRBV7-9 to TRBJ1-5; 7 nucleotides match TRBD1. The CDR3 runs to 17 residues. V lost 2 bases, J lost 1 base, and 8 bases stayed unmatched. Germline CDR1 reads SEHNR; CDR2 reads FQNEAQ (reference sequence).

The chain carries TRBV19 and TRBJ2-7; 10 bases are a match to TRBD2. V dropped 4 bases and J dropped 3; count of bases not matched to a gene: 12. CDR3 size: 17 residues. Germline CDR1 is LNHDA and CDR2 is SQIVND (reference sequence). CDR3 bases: TGTGCCAGTAGTAAAACCCGCCTGACTAGCGGGCACTACGAGCAGTACTTC. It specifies CASSKTRLTSGHYEQYF. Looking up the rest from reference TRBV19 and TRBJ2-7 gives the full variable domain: DGGITQSPKYLFRKEGQNVTLSCEQNLNHDAMYWYRQDPGQGLRLIYYSQIVNDFQKGDIAEGYSVSREKKESFPLTVTSAQKNPTAFYLCASSKTRLTSGHYEQYFGPGTRLTVT.

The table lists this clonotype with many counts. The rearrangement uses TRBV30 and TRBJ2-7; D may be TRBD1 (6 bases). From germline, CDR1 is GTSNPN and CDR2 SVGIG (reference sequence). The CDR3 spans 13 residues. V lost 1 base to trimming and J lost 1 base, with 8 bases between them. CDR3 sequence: CAWSATGSYEQYF. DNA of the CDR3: TGTGCCTGGAGTGCTACAGGGTCCTACGAGCAGTACTTC.

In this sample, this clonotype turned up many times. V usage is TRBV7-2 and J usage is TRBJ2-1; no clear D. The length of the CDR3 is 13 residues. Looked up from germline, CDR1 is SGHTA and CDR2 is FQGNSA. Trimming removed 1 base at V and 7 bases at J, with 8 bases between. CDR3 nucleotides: TGTGCCAGCAGCTTAGTCAATTGGAATGAGCAGTTCTTC. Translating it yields CASSLVNWNEQFF.

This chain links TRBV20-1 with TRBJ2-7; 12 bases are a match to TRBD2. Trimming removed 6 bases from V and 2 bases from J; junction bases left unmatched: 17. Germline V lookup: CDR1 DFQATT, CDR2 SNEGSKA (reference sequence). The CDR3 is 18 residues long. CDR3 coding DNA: TGCAGTGCCCAAGGACTAGCGGGGAGAAAGGGGGCCACCTACGAGCAGTACTTC. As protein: CSAQGLAGRKGATYEQYF.

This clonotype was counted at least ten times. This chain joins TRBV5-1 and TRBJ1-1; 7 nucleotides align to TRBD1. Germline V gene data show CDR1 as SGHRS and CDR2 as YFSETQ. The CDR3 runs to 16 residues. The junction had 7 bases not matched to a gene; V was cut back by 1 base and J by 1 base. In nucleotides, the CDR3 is TGCGCCAGCAGCTTGTTACGGACAGGATCGAACACTGAAGCTTTCTTT. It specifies CASSLLRTGSNTEAFF.